Presented here are 7 T cell receptor beta chains from one specimen sequenced in a study of cytomegalovirus exposure and HLA in healthy donors. The PCR employed 60 Vbeta primers together with 13 Jbeta primers. Libraries were prepared by immunoSEQ multiplex PCR; TCRdb keeps only in-frame clonotypes and omits some of them. The repertoire includes about 140,000 clones, 65% to 80% of them detected once, and approximately 3.8% sits in the top ten. Sequenced input: PBMCs. These receptors all stem from a male donor in good health and CMV-seronegative.

The V call is TRBV9, the J call TRBJ2-1, with a weak D call TRBD1 (6 bases). The germline V and J ends were trimmed by 1 base and 8 bases, with 16 bases remaining between them. The germline V gene has CDR1 SGDLS and CDR2 YYNGEE. The CDR3 runs to 15 residues. The CDR3 spells CASSVRGSARDEQFF. CDR3 DNA sequence: TGTGCCAGCAGCGTAAGGGGGAGCGCCAGGGATGAGCAGTTCTTC.

The V and J genes are TRBV19 and TRBJ1-3, with 9 nucleotides matching TRBD1. After removal of 6 bases from V and 3 bases from J, the junction contained 3 bases not matched to a gene. CDR3 length: 14 residues. The germline gives CDR1 LNHDA, CDR2 SQIVND (reference sequence). For the CDR3, the DNA is TGTGCCAGTAGGACAGGGGGAAGTGGAAACACCATATATTTT. This gives the protein CASRTGGSGNTIYF. Full variable domain (missing parts from reference TRBV19 and TRBJ1-3): DGGITQSPKYLFRKEGQNVTLSCEQNLNHDAMYWYRQDPGQGLRLIYYSQIVNDFQKGDIAEGYSVSREKKESFPLTVTSAQKNPTAFYLCASRTGGSGNTIYFGEGSWLTVV.

The J gene is TRBJ2-4, the V gene TRBV5-1; no reliable D call. Germline CDR1 reads SGHRS; CDR2 reads YFSETQ. Trimming took 2 bases from V and 0 from J, leaving 9 bases between them. CDR3 length: 15 amino acids. CDR3 DNA: TGCGCCAGCAGCTTAAGCGTGCCAGCCAAAAACATTCAGTACTTC. It translates to CASSLSVPAKNIQYF.

The chain couples TRBV30 to TRBJ1-3; possibly TRBD1 for D (5 bases). Germline V gene data show CDR1 as GTSNPN and CDR2 as SVGIG (reference sequence). V was pared by 1 base and J by 4 bases, with 14 bases between. There are 15 residues in the CDR3. The CDR3 reads CAWSAFQGVGNTIYF. DNA for the CDR3: TGTGCCTGGAGTGCATTCCAGGGCGTGGGAAACACCATATATTTT.

Concerning this clone itself: Different DNA sequences within this sample yield the same CDR3. J is TRBJ1-2 and V is TRBV6-6; no firm D call. Looked up from germline, CDR1 is MNHNY and CDR2 is SVGAGI (reference sequence). Trimming stripped 3 bases from V and 6 bases from J, with 5 bases between. This CDR3 is 11 amino acids long. CDR3 in DNA: TGTGCCAGCAGTTATCGGGATGGCTACACCTTC. It translates to CASSYRDGYTF.

This chain links TRBV19 with TRBJ1-1; 7 positions match TRBD1. This CDR3 has 14 residues. The J segment lost 0 bases and the V segment lost 5 bases, leaving 3 bases of the junction unmatched. CDR1 is LNHDA and CDR2 is SQIVND in the germline V gene (reference sequence). The CDR3 spells CASSLGQLNTEAFF. In nucleotides, the CDR3 is TGTGCCAGTAGTCTGGGACAGTTGAACACTGAAGCTTTCTTT. The variable domain in full, with the rest retrieved from reference TRBV19 and TRBJ1-1, is DGGITQSPKYLFRKEGQNVTLSCEQNLNHDAMYWYRQDPGQGLRLIYYSQIVNDFQKGDIAEGYSVSREKKESFPLTVTSAQKNPTAFYLCASSLGQLNTEAFFGQGTRLTVV.

This clone was counted between two and nine times. Here the CDR3 DNA reads TGTGCCAGCGAGGGGACTAGCGGGAGGGCGTCCTACAATGAGCAGTTCTTC. Encoded protein: CASEGTSGRASYNEQFF. J is TRBJ2-1 and V is TRBV2, with 16 bases lining up with TRBD2. The J segment lost 1 base and the V segment lost 8 bases, leaving 5 bases of the junction unmatched. CDR3 length equals 17 residues. CDR1 and CDR2 (germline): SNHLY, FYNNEI.